This entry describes one T cell receptor beta chain. Its antigen is still unknown. Some clones are missing from TCRdb's copy, which holds only in-frame ones; the method was immunoSEQ multiplex PCR. This table holds 60,000 to 85,000 clones, 75% to 90% found once. This record comes from a study of OX40 agonist ivuxolimab in advanced cancers. Study at large: With a range of roughly 20 to 80, age averaged about 58 years, and around 83% were male.

Study conclusions and caveats: The authors also found low normalized T-cell clonal expansion in some nonresponders.

Per germline, CDR1 MNHNY and CDR2 SVGAGI (reference sequence). The CDR3 sequence is 15 residues long. J gave up 4 bases and V 0 bases, and 2 bases lay outside the gene matches. Material: CD4+ or CD8+ T cells sorted from blood, obtained in a trial of the OX40 agonist ivuxolimab. The chain employs TRBV6-6 and TRBJ2-3, with 9 bases lining up with TRBD2. This sequence originates from an adult with an advanced solid tumor such as melanoma, head and neck, liver or kidney cancer. DNA for the CDR3: TGTGCCAGCAGTTACTCGGGACTAGCCTCAGATACGCAGTATTTT. This translates into CASSYSGLASDTQYF.